Reported below is one TCR beta chain. What it binds is not known. The PCR ran on 60 Vbeta and 13 Jbeta primers. Assay: immunoSEQ multiplex PCR; the TCRdb copy retains only in-frame clones and omits some. The sample has 200,000 to 250,000 clones; about 72% are singletons. This sample is part of a study of cytomegalovirus exposure and HLA in healthy donors. About the study: Genotyping showed roughly 86% of a few hundred donors falling in the Caucasian-associated ancestry cluster. Study outcomes and limitations: Most CMV-associated TCR beta chains appeared HLA-restricted in a later analysis. According to reports, the classifier identified cytomegalovirus status with high specificity and sensitivity. About 87% or about 30% of the time was how often most TCR beta V segments were productive, according to an earlier analysis.

CDR3 size: 14 residues. Germline CDR1 is SGDLS and CDR2 is YYNGEE. V shed 4 bases and J 4 bases; nucleotides not matched to a gene: 7. The sequence was collected from a male donor in good health and CMV-seronegative. The sequenced sample consisted of PBMCs. The V and J genes are TRBV9 and TRBJ2-5; 7 nucleotides line up with TRBD1. The CDR3 DNA follows: TGTGCCAGCAGCTTCGACAGGGCGGGAGAGACCCAGTACTTC. It encodes CASSFDRAGETQYF.